The 22 T cell receptor beta chains below all came from one sample that was sequenced in a study of response to subunit inactivated influenza vaccine. TCRdb analysed the RT-PCR reads with MiXCR anew, one entry per CDR3 protein. The table has under 200,000 distinct CDR3 sequences, 12% seen once; the top ten hold less than 30%. The same data also contributed to another study, on T cells expressing NK-cell markers. This second study says: TCR beta cDNA was made by 5'RACE template switching with UMIs.

The sample consisted of CD8+ T cells sorted from PBMCs, taken approximately 13 days after vaccination. The source of these receptors is a man aged 50 to 60 who received an inactivated influenza vaccine.

This chain's CDR3 is CAISESVQGAYEQYF. CDR3 sequence (DNA): TGTGCCATCAGTGAGTCGGTGCAGGGGGCCTACGAGCAGTACTTC. The J gene is TRBJ2-7, the V gene TRBV10-3; 7 bases agree with TRBD1. The CDR3 is 15 residues long. Germline loops: CDR1 ENHRY, CDR2 SYGVKD. V was clipped by 0 bases and J by 2 bases; unmatched bases: 4.

Only a few counts were recorded for this clonotype. The rearrangement uses TRBV28 and TRBJ2-1, with TRBD2 identical over 12 bases. The V segment lost 3 bases and the J segment 9 bases; nucleotides outside the gene matches: 12. This CDR3 contains 17 residues. CDR1 is MDHEN and CDR2 is SYDVKM in the germline V gene. The chain's CDR3 is CASSLSRLAGEECEQFF. The CDR3 DNA sequence: TGTGCCAGCAGTTTGTCCCGACTAGCGGGAGAAGAGTGTGAGCAGTTCTTC.

This clonotype was observed a handful of times. V and J are TRBV4-1 and TRBJ1-1, with unresolved D. The germline gives CDR1 MGHRA, CDR2 YSYEKL. The CDR3 covers 13 residues. Between the trimmed V and J ends, which lost 3 bases and 5 bases, there was a span of 10 bases. The CDR3 sequence: CASSHGVGTEAFF. The CDR3 DNA follows: TGCGCCAGCAGCCACGGGGTAGGAACTGAAGCTTTCTTT.

This clonotype has more than one count but fewer than ten. This sequence joins TRBV6-5 and TRBJ2-1; the D is unclear. The ends were cut back, 0 bases at V and 6 bases at J, with 9 bases in the middle. Germline loops: CDR1 MNHEY, CDR2 SVGAGI. The CDR3 runs 14 residues. DNA of the CDR3: TGTGCCAGCAGTTACTCGGCTCCGGCCAATGAGCAGTTCTTC. Amino acid sequence: CASSYSAPANEQFF.

The rearrangement links TRBV29-1 to TRBJ2-2, with TRBD1 identical over 7 bases. V shed 7 bases, J shed 6 bases, and the junction held 5 bases outside the gene matches. The length of the CDR3 is 12 residues. Germline values: CDR1 SQVTM, CDR2 ANQGSEA. The CDR3 sequence: CSAVTGSGELFF. The CDR3 coding sequence is TGCAGCGCTGTGACAGGGTCCGGGGAGCTGTTTTTT.

The rearrangement uses TRBV7-9 and TRBJ1-6, with D unresolved. Between the trimmed V and J ends, which lost 4 bases and 8 bases, there was a span of 6 bases. The V gene's germline CDR1 is SEHNR and CDR2 FQNEAQ (reference sequence). This CDR3 spans 12 amino acids. The CDR3 sequence: CASSSAYSPLHF. The CDR3 nucleotides are TGTGCCAGCAGCTCAGCCTATTCACCCCTCCACTTT.

This clonotype has more than one count but fewer than ten. The rearrangement links TRBV7-9 to TRBJ1-1, with D unclear. V shed 1 base and J shed 5 bases, with 5 bases lying between them. Germline V lookup: CDR1 SEHNR, CDR2 FQNEAQ (reference sequence). The CDR3 contains 12 residues. CDR3 amino acids: CASSLGITEAFF. CDR3 DNA: TGTGCCAGCAGCTTAGGTATTACTGAAGCTTTCTTT.

This clonotype was counted many times. This chain links TRBV28 with TRBJ2-7; 7 positions match TRBD1. The CDR3 is 17 amino acids. Germline V lookup: CDR1 MDHEN, CDR2 SYDVKM. The V segment lost 2 bases and the J segment 2 bases; nucleotides outside the gene matches: 12. In DNA, the CDR3 is TGTGCCAGCAGTTTAAGGTCCCTGGGACAGCTAACCTACGAGCAGTACTTC. Translating gives CASSLRSLGQLTYEQYF.

This clonotype was counted between two and nine times. The chain uses TRBV4-3 and TRBJ2-2, with TRBD2 matching 11 bases. Germline assignment: CDR1 LGHNA and CDR2 YSLEER. CDR3 length: 19 amino acids. Trimming took 0 bases from V and 0 from J; bases not matched to a gene: 6. The CDR3 coding sequence is TGCGCCAGCAGCCAAGATCCTGGGACTAGCGGAACGAACACCGGGGAGCTGTTTTTT. Its translation is CASSQDPGTSGTNTGELFF.

This clonotype was recorded a few times. The chain couples TRBV4-2 to TRBJ1-2; D gene unclear. The V gene's germline CDR1 is LGHNA and CDR2 YNFKEQ. V lost 4 bases to trimming and J lost 0 bases, with 18 bases between them. This CDR3 has 17 amino acids. CDR3 amino acids: CASSPIGLKVTNYGYTF. CDR3 DNA: TGTGCCAGCAGCCCCATTGGACTCAAAGTTACTAACTATGGCTACACCTTC.

The CDR3 protein is CASSKRRSSYNEQFF. The CDR3 nucleotides are TGCGCCAGCTCGAAGCGGAGGAGCTCCTACAATGAGCAGTTCTTC. The chain couples TRBV10-1 to TRBJ2-1; possible D gene TRBD2, 5 bases. V was shortened by 8 bases and J by 0 bases, with 14 bases between the two germline ends. The CDR3 contains 15 residues. CDR1 is WNHNN and CDR2 is SYGVQD in the germline V gene (reference sequence).

At least ten counts were recorded for this clonotype. V is TRBV7-9 and J is TRBJ2-1; 10 nucleotides align to TRBD1. Looked up from germline, CDR1 is SEHNR and CDR2 is FQNEAQ (reference sequence). V lost 5 bases and J lost 5; bases outside the gene matches: 6. The CDR3 has 15 amino acids. The DNA of the CDR3 is TGTGCCAGCAGCACTTGGACAGGGGGGGACAATGAGCAGTTCTTC. Amino acid sequence: CASSTWTGGDNEQFF.

The genes are TRBV7-9 and TRBJ2-7; TRBD2 aligns across 11 bases. Losses at the gene ends were 5 bases for V and 4 bases for J; bases not matched to a gene: 10. Per the germline V gene, CDR1 is SEHNR and CDR2 is FQNEAQ (reference sequence). CDR3 length equals 16 residues. Written as DNA, the CDR3 is TGTGCCAGCAGCCCCCCCGTAGCGGGAGGGAGGTACGAGCAGTACTTC. Translation gives CASSPPVAGGRYEQYF.

This clonotype was observed a few times. V is TRBV29-1 and J is TRBJ2-3, with 14 bases lining up with TRBD2. This CDR3 has 18 residues. The trim removed 6 bases at V and 0 bases at J, leaving 11 bases unmatched. The germline gives CDR1 SQVTM, CDR2 ANQGSEA. CDR3 in amino acids: CSVASGLAGGVSTDTQYF. CDR3 nucleotides: TGCAGCGTCGCAAGTGGACTAGCGGGAGGAGTAAGCACAGATACGCAGTATTTT.

This chain uses TRBV13 with TRBJ1-1; possible D gene TRBD1, 5 bases. The CDR3 loop spans 13 amino acids. Between the trimmed V and J ends, which lost 1 base and 3 bases, there was a span of 6 bases. Germline assignment: CDR1 PRHDT and CDR2 FYEKMQ (reference sequence). The CDR3 protein is CASSLEGDTEAFF. For the CDR3, the DNA is TGTGCCAGCAGCTTAGAAGGGGACACTGAAGCTTTCTTT.

This clonotype was found many times. The gene calls are TRBV10-3 and TRBJ2-1; 11 bases align to TRBD2. CDR3 size: 16 residues. Germline trimming cut 1 base from V and 7 bases from J; bases unmatched to any gene: 6. The germline gives CDR1 ENHRY, CDR2 SYGVKD. Written as DNA, the CDR3 is TGTGCCATCAGTGAGTTCCTAGCGGGGGGCCTTAATGAGCAGTTCTTC. Its protein is CAISEFLAGGLNEQFF.

The chain uses TRBV5-1 and TRBJ2-1, with D maybe TRBD2 (5 bases). Trimming took off 0 bases at V and 10 bases at J, with 8 bases between the two ends. The germline CDR1 and CDR2 sequences are SGHRS and YFSETQ. This CDR3 is built from 12 residues. The CDR3 here is CASSLGGPEQFF. The CDR3 nucleotides read TGCGCCAGCAGCTTGGGCGGGCCCGAGCAGTTCTTC.

This clonotype was seen a few times. The CDR3 region has the DNA TGTGCCAGCAGTTTAAGCGTGTCAAGCTCCTACGAGCAGTACTTC. Protein sequence: CASSLSVSSSYEQYF. The chain recombines TRBV28 with TRBJ2-7; no clear D gene. In germline, CDR1 is MDHEN, CDR2 SYDVKM. V dropped 2 bases and J dropped 0 bases, with 11 bases sitting between them. This CDR3 has 15 amino acids.

This clonotype was counted at least ten times. The V gene is TRBV28, the J gene TRBJ2-1, with 10 positions matching TRBD2. CDR1 is MDHEN and CDR2 is SYDVKM in the germline V gene. This CDR3 region has 15 residues. With V trimmed by 11 bases and J by 4 bases, 11 bases remained unmatched. The CDR3 DNA is TGTGCCTCTAAGGGGACTAGCGAGAGGTACAATGAGCAGTTCTTC. Protein: CASKGTSERYNEQFF.

In its sample, this clonotype was seen a few times. The chain recombines TRBV15 with TRBJ1-5; D remains unclear. The V and J ends lost 1 base and 0 bases respectively, with 7 bases between them. CDR1 and CDR2 from the germline V gene are LNHNV and YYDKDF (reference sequence). This CDR3 has 15 residues. In DNA form, the CDR3 reads TGTGCCACCAGCAGAGGATTGGGTAGCAATCAGCCCCAGCATTTT. Translation: CATSRGLGSNQPQHF.

This clonotype appeared many times. The rearrangement joins TRBV29-1 to TRBJ2-7, with TRBD1 identical over 10 bases. The V gene end was trimmed by 1 base and the J gene end by 4 bases; junction bases not matched to a gene: 1. Germline V gene sequence: CDR1 SQVTM, CDR2 ANQGSEA. The CDR3 sequence is 13 residues long. The CDR3 region has the DNA TGCAGCGTTGAAGGGACAGGGGGGTACGAGCAGTACTTC. This codes for CSVEGTGGYEQYF.

This clonotype was observed a handful of times. V is TRBV7-6 and J is TRBJ2-7; 8 positions match TRBD2. Trimming at V came to 4 bases and at J to 6 bases, leaving 5 bases not matched to a gene. The germline CDR1 and CDR2 sequences are SGHVS and FNYEAQ. The CDR3 sequence is 13 residues long. For the CDR3, the DNA is TGTGCCAGCAGCTCCAGCGGGAGCCCCGAGCAGTACTTC. Amino acids: CASSSSGSPEQYF.